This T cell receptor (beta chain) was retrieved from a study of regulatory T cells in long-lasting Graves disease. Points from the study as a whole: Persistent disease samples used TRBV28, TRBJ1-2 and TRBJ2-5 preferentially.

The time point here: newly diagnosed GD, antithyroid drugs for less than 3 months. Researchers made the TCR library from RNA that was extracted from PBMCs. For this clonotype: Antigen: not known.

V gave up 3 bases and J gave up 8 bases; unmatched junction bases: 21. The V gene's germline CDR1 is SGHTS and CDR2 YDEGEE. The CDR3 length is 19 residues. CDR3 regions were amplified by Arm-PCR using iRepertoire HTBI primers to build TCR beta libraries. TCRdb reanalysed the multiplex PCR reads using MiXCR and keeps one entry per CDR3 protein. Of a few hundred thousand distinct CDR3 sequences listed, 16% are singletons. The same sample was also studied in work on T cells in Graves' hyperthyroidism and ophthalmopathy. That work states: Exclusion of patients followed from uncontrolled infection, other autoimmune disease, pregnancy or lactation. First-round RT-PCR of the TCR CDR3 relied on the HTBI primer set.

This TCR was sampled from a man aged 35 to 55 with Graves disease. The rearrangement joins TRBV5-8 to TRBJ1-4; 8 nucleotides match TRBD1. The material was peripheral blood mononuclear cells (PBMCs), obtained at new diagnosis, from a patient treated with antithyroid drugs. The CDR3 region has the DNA TGTGCCAGCAGCTCCTTGATGCAGGGGGCGCTGGCTAATTCGGAAAAACTGTTTTTT. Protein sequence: CASSSLMQGALANSEKLFF. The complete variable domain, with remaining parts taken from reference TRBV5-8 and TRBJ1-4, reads EAGVTQSPTHLIKTRGQQATLRCSPISGHTSVYWYQQALGLGLQFLLWYDEGEERNRGNFPPRFSGRQFPNYSSELNVNALELEDSALYLCASSSLMQGALANSEKLFFGSGTQLSVL.